The text below deals with one TCR beta chain. The data are from a study of T cells in Graves' hyperthyroidism and ophthalmopathy. Regions amplified from RNA transcripts were the TCR beta CDR3 regions. The TCR CDR3 was amplified in a first-round RT-PCR using the HTBI primer set. TCRdb re-derived calls from the multiplex PCR reads in MiXCR, one entry per CDR3 protein. The data show roughly 710,000 distinct CDR3 sequences, approximately 36% seen once. Between the trimmed V and J ends, which lost 3 bases and 1 base, there was a span of 9 bases. Germline-derived CDR1 and CDR2 are SQVTM and ANQGSEA. This CDR3 has 13 residues.

This chain connects TRBV29-1 to TRBJ2-5; D uncertain. The sequence was obtained from a woman aged 40 to 50 with Graves' hyperthyroidism. Sequenced input: blood. CDR3 nucleotide sequence: TGCAGCGTTGATTTCCAGTTCCAAGAGACCCAGTACTTC. Protein product: CSVDFQFQETQYF.